The clone carrying this T cell receptor (beta chain) was detected a few times. CDR3 length equals 16 residues. The V segment lost 10 bases and the J segment 3 bases; nucleotides outside the gene matches: 8. The germline V gene encodes CDR1 ENHRY and CDR2 SYGVKD. Genomic DNA provided the template from which TCR beta VDJ and CDR3 profiles were obtained. One entry per CDR3 protein, called by TCRdb with MiXCR from the reads. The data show 450,000 to 550,000 distinct CDR3 sequences, around 30% seen once. Patients chosen for sequencing had CD8+CD57+ cells that had expanded, as shown by flow cytometry. The data belong to a study of CD8+CD57+ T cells in acquired aplastic anemia. Study as a whole: Across the sorted CD4+ and CD8+ cells, DNA amounts averaged roughly 3 ug.

Sequencing input: sorted CD4+, CD8+, or CD8+CD57+ T cells (not recorded which) from PBMCs. The chain carries TRBV10-3 and TRBJ2-2, with 13 nucleotides matching TRBD2. This receptor was identified in a human donor with aplastic anemia. The CDR3 here is CATRGGTSGDTGELFF. CDR3 DNA sequence: TGTGCCACCCGGGGGGGGACTAGCGGGGACACCGGGGAGCTGTTTTTT.